This entry lists 31 T cell receptor beta chains sequenced from one sample in a study of T-cell reconstitution after alpha-beta-depleted transplantation in children. Researchers prepared the TCRbeta library using unique molecular identifiers, the study reports. Using its own MiXCR run on the PCR reads, TCRdb lists one record per CDR3 protein. The data contain around 670,000 distinct CDR3 sequences, around 13% of them singletons. The sample was PBMCs, taken before TCRalphabeta/CD19-depleted stem cell transplant. Receptor source: a girl aged 2-15 years with congenital amegakaryocytic thrombocytopenia, due to receive a stem cell transplant.

This clonotype has at least ten counts. The V call is TRBV20-1, the J call TRBJ2-7, with D unresolved. The germline V and J ends were trimmed by 2 bases and 0 bases, with 14 bases remaining between them. CDR1 and CDR2 (germline): DFQATT, SNEGSKA (reference sequence). This CDR3 is built from 15 residues. The CDR3 nucleotides read TGCAGTGCTAGATGGTCTCGAGGTGACTCCTACGAGCAGTACTTC. Translated, it gives CSARWSRGDSYEQYF.

The gene calls are TRBV5-1 and TRBJ2-7, with D maybe TRBD1 (5 bases). Germline V gene sequence: CDR1 SGHRS, CDR2 YFSETQ. Trimming removed 4 bases from V and 4 bases from J, with 9 bases in between. The CDR3 extends over 12 amino acids. As DNA, the CDR3 is TGCGCCAGCAGCGCAGGGTGGTACGAGCAGTACTTC. Its protein product is CASSAGWYEQYF.

This clonotype was detected a few times. The gene calls are TRBV27 and TRBJ2-2; TRBD2 is a possible D gene (5 bases). V was pared by 0 bases and J by 6 bases, with 8 bases between. The CDR3 is 14 amino acids. Germline values: CDR1 MNHEY, CDR2 SMNVEV (reference sequence). The CDR3: CASSLSSGAGELFF. CDR3 bases: TGTGCCAGCAGTTTATCCTCCGGGGCCGGGGAGCTGTTTTTT.

This clonotype was counted many times. The genes are TRBV4-1 and TRBJ2-4, with D perhaps assigned TRBD1 or TRBD2 (5 bases each). CDR3 length: 17 amino acids. CDR1 MGHRA and CDR2 YSYEKL come from the germline V gene. The ends were cut back, 4 bases at V and 0 bases at J, with 16 bases in the middle. CDR3 in DNA: TGCGCCAGCAGCCCACCCGGGACCAGTCTAGCCAAAAACATTCAGTACTTC. It specifies CASSPPGTSLAKNIQYF.

This clonotype has only a few counts. At one end the junction does not follow the germline gene, possibly because of a read error. The rearrangement joins TRBV6-5 to TRBJ2-7, with 7 bases matching TRBD2. Germline CDR1 MNHEY, CDR2 SVGAGI. This CDR3 contains 13 residues. The CDR3 nucleotides are TGTGCCAGCAGTTACGGCCGGGACTACGGGCAGTACTTC. This gives the protein CASSYGRDYGQYF.

This clonotype was seen at least ten times. The chain combines TRBV5-6 with TRBJ1-6; 7 bases align to TRBD1. The V gene end was trimmed by 2 bases and the J gene end by 1 base; junction bases not matched to a gene: 6. Germline-derived CDR1 and CDR2 are SGHDT and YYEEEE. CDR3 length: 17 residues. The CDR3 region is CASSFGDSRSYNSPLHF. CDR3 nucleotides: TGTGCCAGCAGCTTCGGGGACAGCAGATCCTATAATTCACCCCTCCACTTT.

The chain is built from TRBV27 and TRBJ2-7; 8 bases agree with TRBD1. V lost 6 bases and J lost 4; bases outside the gene matches: 8. The V gene's germline CDR1 is MNHEY and CDR2 SMNVEV (reference sequence). The CDR3 has 14 residues. The CDR3 sequence: CASSQGQGAYEQYF. CDR3 sequence (DNA): TGTGCCAGCAGCCAAGGACAGGGTGCGTACGAGCAGTACTTC.

There are many counts of this clonotype. J is TRBJ2-3 and V is TRBV29-1; TRBD1 might be the D (5 bases). V dropped 6 bases and J dropped 8 bases, with 18 bases sitting between them. Germline lookup yields CDR1 SQVTM and CDR2 ANQGSEA. The CDR3 spans 13 residues. This CDR3 reads CSVGPSGSGTQYF. DNA of the CDR3: TGCAGCGTGGGGCCCTCAGGCTCAGGTACGCAGTATTTT.

This clonotype came up a few times. The rearrangement uses TRBV7-2 and TRBJ2-1, with D perhaps matching TRBD2 (6 bases). V was shortened by 5 bases and J by 7 bases, with 15 bases between the two germline ends. From germline, CDR1 is SGHTA and CDR2 FQGNSA. This CDR3 has 14 residues. CDR3 DNA: TGTGCCAGCAGCCCAGGGACTCAAATTAATGAGCAGTTCTTC. It is translated as CASSPGTQINEQFF.

V and J are TRBV5-1 and TRBJ2-1; 9 bases match TRBD2. The CDR3 runs to 19 residues. J gave up 0 bases and V 0 bases, and 10 bases lay outside the gene matches. Germline-derived CDR1 and CDR2 are SGHRS and YFSETQ. The CDR3 DNA follows: TGCGCCAGCAGCTTGGGCAGGGGCGGGAGGGTCCCCTCCTACAATGAGCAGTTCTTC. This sequence encodes CASSLGRGGRVPSYNEQFF. Supplemented by reference TRBV5-1 and TRBJ2-1, the full variable domain reads KAGVTQTPRYLIKTRGQQVTLSCSPISGHRSVSWYQQTPGQGLQFLFEYFSETQRNKGNFPGRFSGRQFSNSRSEMNVSTLELGDSALYLCASSLGRGGRVPSYNEQFFGPGTRLTVL.

Only a few counts were recorded for this clonotype. The chain joins TRBV5-1 to TRBJ2-1; tentatively, D is TRBD2 (6 bases). CDR3 length: 13 amino acids. Germline CDR1 is SGHRS and CDR2 is YFSETQ. Trimming left V 2 bases short and J 6 bases short, with 9 bases between. CDR3: CASSFWRGNEQFF. The CDR3 DNA reads TGCGCCAGCAGCTTTTGGCGGGGCAATGAGCAGTTCTTC.

Ten or more counts support this clonotype. The chain uses TRBV4-1 and TRBJ2-7; D may be TRBD1 (6 bases). The CDR3 extends over 13 amino acids. The ends were cut back, 1 base at V and 2 bases at J, with 6 bases in the middle. CDR1 and CDR2 from the germline V gene are MGHRA and YSYEKL. The CDR3 coding sequence is TGCGCCAGCAGCCAAGGACAGGCCTACGAGCAGTACTTC. It is translated as CASSQGQAYEQYF.

This clonotype was picked up a small number of times. DNA of the CDR3: TGCAGTGCGTACGGGACTAGCGGACCGGAGACCCAGTACTTC. This codes for CSAYGTSGPETQYF. The V and J genes are TRBV20-1 and TRBJ2-5; 11 bases align to TRBD2. Trimming took 6 bases from V and 5 from J; bases not matched to a gene: 8. Germline CDR1 and CDR2: DFQATT and SNEGSKA (reference sequence). The CDR3 totals 14 residues.

This clonotype was counted ten times or more. The rearrangement joins TRBV5-1 to TRBJ2-1, with 7 bases matching TRBD2. CDR3 length equals 14 residues. Unmatched junction bases numbered 3, after V lost 5 bases and J lost 1 base. The germline V gene has CDR1 SGHRS and CDR2 YFSETQ. Written as DNA, the CDR3 is TGCGCCAGCAGAAGGGACTATTCCTACAATGAGCAGTTCTTC. The encoded protein is CASRRDYSYNEQFF.

In this sample, this clonotype turned up a few times. The rearrangement uses TRBV27 and TRBJ2-2; 10 nucleotides align to TRBD2. CDR1 and CDR2 (germline): MNHEY, SMNVEV (reference sequence). V was clipped by 4 bases and J by 5 bases; unmatched bases: 13. CDR3 length: 18 amino acids. The CDR3 region has the DNA TGTGCCAGCAGTTCCCTAGAGCGGGAGGGCCCAGGTACCGGGGAGCTGTTTTTT. Its protein is CASSSLEREGPGTGELFF.

This clonotype was observed a few times. The DNA for the CDR3 is TGCGCCAGCAGCTCTTTTGGAACAGCGGGGGGCACCGGGGAGCTGTTTTTT. This sequence encodes CASSSFGTAGGTGELFF. The chain uses TRBV5-1 and TRBJ2-2, with TRBD2 matching over 9 bases. Germline V gives CDR1 SGHRS, CDR2 YFSETQ. V was clipped by 3 bases and J by 4 bases; unmatched bases: 10. The length of the CDR3 is 17 residues.

V and J are TRBV28 and TRBJ1-4, with 8 bases identical to TRBD1. This CDR3 is 16 amino acids long. The germline V gene has CDR1 MDHEN and CDR2 SYDVKM. Germline trimming cut 3 bases from V and 8 bases from J; bases unmatched to any gene: 11. The CDR3 sequence: CASSFRTGQPREKLFF. The CDR3, as DNA: TGTGCCAGCAGTTTTCGGACAGGGCAACCTCGGGAAAAACTGTTTTTT. Based on the CDR3 plus reference TRBV28 and TRBJ1-4, the full variable domain is DVKVTQSSRYLVKRTGEKVFLECVQDMDHENMFWYRQDPGLGLRLIYFSYDVKMKEKGDIPEGYSVSREKKERFSLILESASTNQTSMYLCASSFRTGQPREKLFFGSGTQLSVL.

This clonotype was seen ten or more times. The chain carries TRBV20-1 and TRBJ2-1; D unresolved. This CDR3 has 12 amino acids. CDR1 is DFQATT and CDR2 is SNEGSKA in the germline V gene (reference sequence). The V end lost 1 base, the J end lost 4 bases, and 5 bases lay between the germline ends. In nucleotides, the CDR3 is TGCAGTGCTAGAGCCTCGTACAATGAGCAGTTCTTC. Amino acid sequence: CSARASYNEQFF.

The chain recombines TRBV6-7 with TRBJ2-7, with TRBD1 identical over 7 bases. TRBV6-7 is known as an ORF, though its function is uncertain. J lost 6 bases, V lost 6 bases, and 5 bases had no gene match. The CDR3 runs to 12 residues. The CDR3 reads CASRLTGSEQYF. The CDR3 bases are TGTGCCAGCAGATTGACAGGGAGCGAGCAGTACTTC.

This clonotype was seen repeatedly, ten times or more. This chain connects TRBV5-1 to TRBJ2-2; D is uncertain. Trimming took 6 bases from V and 7 from J, leaving 16 bases between them. The length of the CDR3 is 14 residues. Germline assignment: CDR1 SGHRS and CDR2 YFSETQ. CDR3 nucleotides: TGCGCCAGCACCCCGGCTGTTGGGGTCGGGGAGCTGTTTTTT. Amino acids: CASTPAVGVGELFF.

This clonotype was detected only a few times. The rearrangement uses TRBV4-1 and TRBJ2-5; the match to TRBD1 covers 7 bases. Germline CDR1 is MGHRA and CDR2 is YSYEKL. V shed 2 bases and J 4 bases; nucleotides not matched to a gene: 7. The CDR3 length is 15 residues. Here the CDR3 reads CASSQNRQGSETQYF. The DNA for the CDR3 is TGCGCCAGCAGCCAAAACCGACAGGGTTCAGAGACCCAGTACTTC.

This clonotype occurred a few times. The rearrangement joins TRBV4-1 to TRBJ2-3; 10 bases line up with TRBD2. Unmatched junction bases numbered 2, after V lost 0 bases and J lost 2 bases. The germline gives CDR1 MGHRA, CDR2 YSYEKL. The CDR3 has 16 amino acids. The CDR3 loop reads CASSQELAGPTDTQYF. Here the CDR3 DNA reads TGCGCCAGCAGCCAAGAACTAGCGGGGCCCACAGATACGCAGTATTTT.

This clonotype was recorded at least ten times. The rearrangement uses TRBV29-1 and TRBJ2-1; no firm D call. Trimming took 6 bases from V and 7 from J, leaving 13 bases between them. The CDR3 totals 12 residues. Per germline, CDR1 SQVTM and CDR2 ANQGSEA. The CDR3 DNA reads TGCAGCGTAGATGAACTGGGAAATGAGCAGTTCTTC. Translating gives CSVDELGNEQFF.

The rearrangement uses TRBV5-1 and TRBJ2-7, with D unclear. V was shortened by 4 bases and J by 2 bases, with 13 bases between the two germline ends. Germline lookup yields CDR1 SGHRS and CDR2 YFSETQ. The CDR3 extends over 14 amino acids. CDR3 loop: CASSTGGRTYEQYF. The CDR3, as DNA: TGCGCCAGCAGCACTGGCGGCAGAACCTACGAGCAGTACTTC.

Many counts were recorded for this clonotype. The chain recombines TRBV20-1 with TRBJ1-4; D unresolved. Germline values: CDR1 DFQATT, CDR2 SNEGSKA (reference sequence). V was trimmed by 3 bases and J by 6 bases, leaving 11 bases between them. This CDR3 comprises 13 residues. CDR3 sequence: CSASREADEKLFF. The CDR3, as DNA: TGCAGTGCTAGCCGGGAAGCGGATGAAAAACTGTTTTTT.

This chain connects TRBV7-9 to TRBJ1-2; perhaps TRBD1 as D (5 bases). Germline assignment: CDR1 SEHNR and CDR2 FQNEAQ (reference sequence). Trimming shortened V by 2 bases and J by 8 bases, and 21 bases separated the two germline ends. There are 16 residues in the CDR3. CDR3 nucleotide sequence: TGTGCCAGCAGCTTATGGGGTAGGGGATCTCTTTCCGGCTACACCTTC. It encodes CASSLWGRGSLSGYTF.

This clonotype was counted at least ten times. This rearrangement joins TRBV20-1 to TRBJ2-7; the D gene is possibly TRBD2 (7 bases). The length of the CDR3 is 14 residues. CDR1 DFQATT and CDR2 SNEGSKA come from the germline V gene (reference sequence). Deletions cut 6 bases from V and 0 bases from J, with 15 bases between. The CDR3: CSASEGGSSYEQYF. The DNA for the CDR3 is TGCAGTGCAAGCGAGGGGGGGAGCTCCTACGAGCAGTACTTC.

The table lists this clonotype with a few counts. The chain uses TRBV30 and TRBJ2-7; possibly TRBD2 for D (5 bases). Germline lookup yields CDR1 GTSNPN and CDR2 SVGIG (reference sequence). The CDR3 has 11 amino acids. The germline V and J ends were trimmed by 5 bases and 1 base, with 6 bases remaining between them. This chain's CDR3 is CAWGLSYEQYF. The DNA of the CDR3 is TGTGCCTGGGGACTTTCCTACGAGCAGTACTTC. The full variable domain, with the rest looked up from reference TRBV30 and TRBJ2-7, is SQTIHQWPATLVQPVGSPLSLECTVEGTSNPNLYWYRQAAGRGLQLLFYSVGIGQISSEVPQNLSASRPQDRQFILSSKKLLLSDSGFYLCAWGLSYEQYFGPGTRLTVT.

There are many counts of this clonotype. The rearrangement joins TRBV27 to TRBJ2-3; D tentatively reads TRBD1 or TRBD2 (6 bases each). The germline gives CDR1 MNHEY, CDR2 SMNVEV (reference sequence). V lost 7 bases and J lost 3, with 17 bases in between. This CDR3 region has 15 residues. The CDR3 sequence is CASISVGGATDTQYF. DNA for the CDR3: TGTGCCAGCATTTCAGTGGGGGGCGCGACAGATACGCAGTATTTT.

This clonotype has at least ten counts. The rearrangement joins TRBV27 to TRBJ1-2; D not certain. Deletions cut 3 bases from V and 4 bases from J, with 9 bases between. This CDR3 spans 13 amino acids. CDR1 and CDR2 from the germline V gene are MNHEY and SMNVEV (reference sequence). This CDR3 reads CASSFRESYGYTF. CDR3 coding DNA: TGTGCCAGCAGTTTTCGGGAGTCCTATGGCTACACCTTC.

In its sample, this clonotype was seen many times. The chain combines TRBV28 with TRBJ2-4; a weak D match, TRBD1 (6 bases). The CDR3 is 13 amino acids. With 11 bases removed from V and 0 bases from J, the gap between germline ends came to 11 bases. Germline lookup yields CDR1 MDHEN and CDR2 SYDVKM. CDR3 bases: TGTGCCGCTAGGGGGTTAGCCAAAAACATTCAGTACTTC. This sequence encodes CAARGLAKNIQYF.